This entry is about one T cell receptor beta chain. Profiling relied on immunoSEQ multiplex PCR, and the TCRdb table lists in-frame clones only, not all of them. The profile shows around 450,000 clones, nearly 90% of them singletons. As for treatment: over 15 received Ad26.COV2.S at low or high dose, single or two shots; 5 received placebo; per-sample allocation not given. The study sampled participants on day 63 after the first vaccine or placebo injection. The record originates from a study of Ad26.COV2.S vaccination and SARS-CoV-2 variants. Sample: peripheral blood, taken in a trial of Ad26.COV2.S vaccine versus placebo. This receptor was taken from a person aged 18-60 years who received the Ad26.COV2.S COVID-19 vaccine or a placebo.

The CDR3 nucleotides are TGTGCCAGCACGAGTTATGCGGGAGTTTTTGGTGAGACCCAGTACTTC. Its translation: CASTSYAGVFGETQYF. This chain uses TRBV2 with TRBJ2-5, with TRBD2 matching over 7 bases. The CDR3 is 16 amino acids. In germline, CDR1 is SNHLY, CDR2 FYNNEI. The ends lost 7 bases at V and 5 bases at J; junction bases unmatched: 16.